This T cell receptor beta chain emerged from a study of cytomegalovirus exposure and HLA in healthy donors. Study overall: A later analysis reported the 90 to 150 validation repertoires used the same platform as the approximately 670 first-cohort repertoires. Regarding the study as a whole: In vitro, three CMV-associated chains proved specific for CMV antigens. According to a subsequent analysis, TCR clusters from the first cohort were inclined to appear together in the roughly 120 validation repertoires.

Trimming took 1 base from V and 5 from J, leaving 6 bases between them. There are 12 residues in the CDR3. Per the germline V gene, CDR1 is LGHNT and CDR2 is FRNRAP. These donors were members of the approximately 120-subject validation cohort, a group separate from the approximately 670-subject first cohort. The data were produced by immunoSEQ multiplex PCR, yet TCRdb's version contains in-frame clones alone and is incomplete. The sample includes roughly 220,000 clones, over 70% of them seen just once. In the case of this clone: Antigen unknown.

This clonotype originated in a woman in her twenties or thirties in good health and CMV-seropositive. The sample taken for sequencing was PBMCs. The chain uses TRBV12-5 and TRBJ2-7; D is ambiguous. CDR3 in amino acids: CASGLGSNEQYF. CDR3 DNA: TGTGCTAGTGGTTTGGGTTCCAACGAGCAGTACTTC.